The rows below give T cell receptor beta chains drawn from one sample of a study of blood T cell repertoires in COVID-19. TCRdb keeps only in-frame clones here, not all; method: immunoSEQ multiplex PCR. The sample contains around 140,000 clones, around 90% of which appear only once. The sample comprised peripheral blood. The receptors were sampled from a woman aged 60-75 years with acute or convalescent COVID-19. CDR3s include the opening cysteine and the closing phenylalanine or tryptophan. A D gene is named only where the DNA matches it firmly. Size values are once, few and many counts, or a class for expanded clones, and some rows have none.

TRBJ1-2 NA TRBV9 NA TGTGCCAGCAGTTTGTCAGGGTGGGGCTACACCTTC CASSLSGWGYTF
TRBJ2-3 NA TRBV23-1 NA TGCGCCAGCAGTCCCCTAACGGGGGAACCCACAGATACGCAGTATTTT CASSPLTGEPTDTQYF
TRBJ1-6 NA TRBV20-1 NA TGCAGTGCTAGTAGAGGGCCGGTAGATAATTCACCCCTCCACTTT CSASRGPVDNSPLHF
TRBJ1-6 NA TRBV20-1 TRBD1 TGCAGTGCTAGTAACTACAGGGGGCTTGATTCACCCCTCCACTTT CSASNYRGLDSPLHF
TRBJ1-2 NA TRBV27 TRBD1 TGTGCCAGCAGCCAGCTTGACTCTCAGGGGGCCTATGGCTACACCTTC CASSQLDSQGAYGYTF
TRBJ1-4 NA TRBV18 NA TGTGCCAGCTCAGCCGGGGAGGATTATGGAAAACTGTTTTTT CASSAGEDYGKLFF
TRBJ1-2 NA TRBV19 TRBD1 TGTGCCAGTAGTATTTCGGACAGGGATAACTATGGCTACACCTTC CASSISDRDNYGYTF
TRBJ1-1 NA TRBV29-1 TRBD1 TGCAGCGCCCTCCCTACAGGGGGCTGGACTGAAGCTTTCTTT CSALPTGGWTEAFF
TRBJ1-5 NA TRBV18 TRBD1 TGTGCCAGCTCACCTGCGGGACAGGGTCGTCAGCCCCAGCATTTT CASSPAGQGRQPQHF
TRBJ1-5 few TRBV19 TRBD1 TGTGCCAGTAGTAAGGGACAGAATAGCAATCAGCCCCAGCATTTT CASSKGQNSNQPQHF
TRBJ1-4 once TRBV5-5 TRBD1 TGTGCCAGCAGCATACCCGGACAGGGAGAACAGGAAAAACTGTTTTTT CASSIPGQGEQEKLFF
TRBJ1-2 NA TRBV28 TRBD1 TGTGCCAGCAGTCTCGGGACAGGGGCTAGTGGCTACACCTTC CASSLGTGASGYTF
TRBJ2-7 NA TRBV27 TRBD1 TGTGCCAGCAGTTTCTGGGACAGGGCCGAGCAGTACTTC CASSFWDRAEQYF
TRBJ1-2 NA TRBV7-9 NA TGTGCCAGCAGCTTAGCGCAGGCCCTAGGCTACACCTTC CASSLAQALGYTF
TRBJ1-2 NA TRBV14 NA TGTGCCAGCAGCGAGAGTATTCTGTCCGGCTACACCTTC CASSESILSGYTF
TRBJ1-5 NA TRBV2 NA TGTGCCAGCAGGATCTTCAGGGATGAACAGCCCCAGCATTTT CASRIFRDEQPQHF
TRBJ2-1 NA TRBV4-3 TRBD1 TGCGCCAGCAGCCCGGGACAGGGCCAATACAATGAGCAGTTCTTC CASSPGQGQYNEQFF
TRBJ1-5 NA TRBV7-2 TRBD1 TGTGCCAGCAGCTTAGACAGGGGAGTGAATCAGCCCCAGCATTTT CASSLDRGVNQPQHF
TRBJ1-1 NA TRBV18 NA TGTGCCAGCTCACCGATGGAAGGGACATGGAACACTGAAGCTTTCTTT CASSPMEGTWNTEAFF
TRBJ1-5 NA TRBV12-3/TRBV12-4 NA TGTGCCAGCAGTTTCCAGGCAGGGCCCCAGCATTTT CASSFQAGPQHF
TRBJ2-1 NA TRBV11-2 NA TGTGCCAGCAGCTTCTTCCCCGTAGGAGGACAGAGGGCCAATGAGCAGTTCTTC CASSFFPVGGQRANEQFF
TRBJ2-3 NA TRBV7-3 TRBD2 TGTGCCAGCGGATCCTCGGGGGGGGGCACAGATACGCAGTATTTT CASGSSGGGTDTQYF
TRBJ2-7 once TRBV7-2 NA TGTGCCAGCAGCTTCGGAAGCGCCCCTCTTGAGCAGTACTTC CASSFGSAPLEQYF
TRBJ1-4 NA TRBV30 NA TGTGCCTGGGACTTGGCTAATGAAAAACTGTTTTTT CAWDLANEKLFF
TRBJ2-7 NA TRBV15 TRBD1 TGTGCCACCAGCAGAGGCCTTGGACAGGGGGTCGCTATAGGGCAGTACTTC CATSRGLGQGVAIGQYF
TRBJ1-2 NA TRBV10-3 TRBD1 TGTGCCATCAGGGGACAGGGCGGACCTAACTATGGCTACACCTTC CAIRGQGGPNYGYTF
TRBJ2-1 NA TRBV24-1 TRBD2 TGTGCCACCAGTGATTTCGAGGCTAGCGGGGGGGACCGCAATGAGCAGTTCTTC CATSDFEASGGDRNEQFF
TRBJ1-4 once TRBV5-1 TRBD1 TGCGCCAGCAGCACGACAGGGGCTGATGAAAAACTGTTTTTT CASSTTGADEKLFF
TRBJ2-7 NA TRBV5-1 TRBD1 TGCGCCAGCAGCTTCGGACAGGGGCTATACGAGCAGTACTTC CASSFGQGLYEQYF
TRBJ2-2 few TRBV9 NA TGTGCCAGCAGCGTAGACCCCAAGGCTTTTTTGGGAGGGAACACCGGGGAGCTGTTTTTT CASSVDPKAFLGGNTGELFF
TRBJ1-5 NA TRBV19 TRBD1 TGTGCCACCACGAACACAGGGGGCGGCAATCAGCCCCAGCATTTT CATTNTGGGNQPQHF
TRBJ2-5 NA TRBV28 TRBD2 TGTGCCAGCAGTTTATCTGGCGCTAGCGGGGAGACCCAGTACTTC CASSLSGASGETQYF
TRBJ1-2 few TRBV5-1 NA TGCGCCAGCAGCTTGCCCGACAGGATTGCGGGTGGCTACACCTTC CASSLPDRIAGGYTF
TRBJ2-7 NA TRBV25-1 TRBD2 TGTGCCAGCAGCCCGAGCGGGGGAACCTACGAGCAGTACTTC CASSPSGGTYEQYF
TRBJ1-1 NA TRBV7-8 NA TGTGCCAGCAGCTCCCGGCTCGGGGAAACTGAAGCTTTCTTT CASSSRLGETEAFF
TRBJ2-1 NA TRBV4-2 NA TGTGCCAGCAGCCAAGAACGGGGTTACTCCAATGAGCAGTTCTTC CASSQERGYSNEQFF
TRBJ2-7 NA TRBV7-9 NA TGTGCCAGCAGCCCGAAGGGTATGGGAGGTGGCTACGAGCAGTACTTC CASSPKGMGGGYEQYF
TRBJ2-3 NA TRBV5-1 TRBD2 TGCGCCAGTCGACTAGCGGGGATGATCACAGATACGCAGTATTTT CASRLAGMITDTQYF
TRBJ2-3 NA TRBV4-2 NA TGTGCCAGCAGCCAAGATTGGGGGGACGCCACAGATACGCAGTATTTT CASSQDWGDATDTQYF
TRBJ1-2 NA TRBV4-1 TRBD1 TGCGCCAGCAGCCCCATGGACAGGACCTATGGCTACACCTTC CASSPMDRTYGYTF
TRBJ2-3 NA TRBV7-6 TRBD2 TGTGCCAGCAGCTTAGGGCGGGGGTACACAGATACGCAGTATTTT CASSLGRGYTDTQYF
TRBJ2-7 NA TRBV21-1 NA TGTGCCAGCAGCAAATCGTGTGAGGGTCTGAACTACGAGCAGTACTTC CASSKSCEGLNYEQYF
TRBJ2-2 NA TRBV3-1/TRBV3-2 NA TGTGCCAGCAGCCCCACGGGCGGGGAGCTGTTTTTT CASSPTGGELFF
TRBJ2-3 NA TRBV28 TRBD2 TGTGCCTTAATGGCGGCGGGGGGGACAGATACGCAGTATTTT CALMAAGGTDTQYF
TRBJ2-3 NA TRBV18 TRBD1 TGTGCCAGCTCACCGGACAGGGCGGGCACAGATACGCAGTATTTT CASSPDRAGTDTQYF
TRBJ1-1 few TRBV12-3/TRBV12-4 NA TGTGCCAGCAGCCTGACTGAGAACACTGAAGCTTTCTTT CASSLTENTEAFF
TRBJ1-1 NA TRBV5-1 NA TGCGCCAGCAGCTTGGATCGGACAGCGAACACTGAAGCTTTCTTT CASSLDRTANTEAFF
TRBJ1-6 once TRBV15 NA TGTGCCACCAGCGGAACAGGAGTCCTACCGAATTCACCCCTCCACTTT CATSGTGVLPNSPLHF
TRBJ1-2 NA TRBV4-1 NA TGCGCCAGCAGCCAAGATACGGCGAGGGAGAGTTACTATGGCTACACCTTC CASSQDTARESYYGYTF
TRBJ1-1 NA TRBV6-5 TRBD1 TGTGCCAGCGGAAAAACGGGACAGGTGAACACTGAAGCTTTCTTT CASGKTGQVNTEAFF
TRBJ1-2 once TRBV30 TRBD1 TGTGCCTGGAGGCGGACAGGGGTCTATGGCTACACCTTC CAWRRTGVYGYTF
TRBJ2-7 NA TRBV7-9 NA TGTGCCAGCAGCTTGCAGGTAGCCTACGAGCAGTACTTC CASSLQVAYEQYF
TRBJ2-1 NA TRBV19 TRBD1 TGTGCCAGTAGTAGGACAGGACGCGAGCAGTTCTTC CASSRTGREQFF